One and the same sample provided the 26 T cell receptor beta chains below, sequenced in a study of T cells in Graves' hyperthyroidism and ophthalmopathy. RNA transcripts provided the source from which TCR beta CDR3 regions were amplified. Primed by the HTBI set, a first-round RT-PCR was run on the TCR CDR3. TCRdb ran MiXCR on the multiplex PCR reads and lists one entry per CDR3 protein. The data contain around 340,000 distinct CDR3 sequences, about a sixth of them singletons. The sequenced material came from blood. These receptors were taken from a woman aged 25 to 39 with Graves' hyperthyroidism that later progressed to Graves' ophthalmopathy.

This clonotype was observed many times. The rearrangement links TRBV7-9 to TRBJ2-5; D not certain. Trimming cost V 2 bases and J 0 bases, with 10 bases left between them. Germline V gene lookup returns CDR1 SEHNR and CDR2 FQNEAQ (reference sequence). There are 15 residues in the CDR3. For the CDR3, the DNA is TGTGCCAGCAGCTTACGAGCAGGAGACCAAGAGACCCAGTACTTC. Its translation: CASSLRAGDQETQYF.

This clonotype was detected a few times. The chain employs TRBV7-2 and TRBJ2-1, with 7 bases lining up with TRBD1. V lost 5 bases to trimming and J lost 3 bases; unmatched junction nucleotides: 7. The length of the CDR3 is 15 residues. Looked up from germline, CDR1 is SGHTA and CDR2 is FQGNSA. The CDR3 DNA reads as TGTGCCAGCAGCAGGGACAGTAACCGCTACAATGAGCAGTTCTTC. Amino acids: CASSRDSNRYNEQFF.

The V and J genes are TRBV3-1 and TRBJ2-7, with 10 bases fitting TRBD2. Unmatched junction bases numbered 4, after V lost 2 bases and J lost 0 bases. Germline CDR1 LGHDT, CDR2 YNNKEL (reference sequence). This CDR3 is 16 amino acids long. The CDR3 DNA follows: TGTGCCAGCAGCCAACTAGCGGGAGCCGCCTCCTACGAGCAGTACTTC. It yields the protein CASSQLAGAASYEQYF.

The V gene is TRBV4-1, the J gene TRBJ1-1, with D perhaps matching TRBD1 (6 bases). This CDR3 spans 17 amino acids. Germline CDR1 and CDR2: MGHRA and YSYEKL. Trimming removed 5 bases from V and 1 base from J, with 20 bases in between. The CDR3 spells CASSYRARGAKNTEAFF. CDR3 in DNA: TGCGCCAGCAGCTACCGCGCTAGGGGGGCCAAGAACACTGAAGCTTTCTTT.

The chain is built from TRBV27 and TRBJ2-5, with 8 bases lining up with TRBD2. The CDR3 has 15 residues. With 4 bases clipped from V and 4 bases from J, the junction kept 8 bases outside the gene matches. The V gene's germline CDR1 is MNHEY and CDR2 SMNVEV (reference sequence). CDR3 amino acids: CASSSSGGWGETQYF. In nucleotides, the CDR3 is TGTGCCAGCAGTTCCTCGGGGGGGTGGGGAGAGACCCAGTACTTC.

The chain combines TRBV12-3 or TRBV12-4 with TRBJ2-1, with 14 bases matching TRBD2. This CDR3 is 16 amino acids long. V dropped 5 bases and J dropped 7; count of bases not matched to a gene: 7. The CDR3 DNA sequence: TGTGCCAGCAGTCAGCGGACTAGCGGGAGGTGGAATGAGCAGTTCTTC. Translated, it gives CASSQRTSGRWNEQFF.

This clonotype was counted at least ten times. The J gene is TRBJ2-1, the V gene TRBV12-5; 9 bases line up with TRBD2. Germline V gene sequence: CDR1 LGHNT, CDR2 FRNRAP. Losses at the gene ends were 6 bases for V and 8 bases for J; bases not matched to a gene: 11. This CDR3 contains 15 residues. In DNA, the CDR3 is TGTGCTAGTGGCACCGGGACTAGCCCGTTCGATGAGCAGTTCTTC. Protein sequence: CASGTGTSPFDEQFF.

The rearrangement joins TRBV14 to TRBJ2-7; unclear D gene. With 3 bases removed from V and 2 bases from J, the gap between germline ends came to 26 bases. The CDR3 sequence is 19 residues long. In germline, CDR1 is SGHDN, CDR2 FVKESK. The CDR3 loop is CASSHSRGRAHLYPYEQYF. CDR3 sequence (DNA): TGTGCCAGCAGCCACTCTAGAGGACGTGCGCATCTTTATCCCTACGAGCAGTACTTC.

This clonotype has a count of ten or more. This chain connects TRBV11-2 to TRBJ2-1; the match to TRBD2 covers 7 bases. Unmatched junction bases numbered 5, after V lost 0 bases and J lost 6 bases. The germline V gene has CDR1 SGHAT and CDR2 FQNNGV. The CDR3 spans 15 residues. CDR3 residues: CASSLEVGGINEQFF. In nucleotides, the CDR3 is TGTGCCAGCAGCTTAGAGGTCGGGGGGATCAATGAGCAGTTCTTC.

V and J are TRBV20-1 and TRBJ2-5, with D unclear. Trimming took 0 bases from V and 4 from J, leaving 6 bases between them. The CDR3 is 12 residues long. Germline V lookup: CDR1 DFQATT, CDR2 SNEGSKA (reference sequence). DNA for the CDR3: TGCAGTGCTAGAGACTGGATAGAGACCCAGTACTTC. Protein sequence: CSARDWIETQYF.

This clonotype was observed at least ten times. The chain combines TRBV3-1 with TRBJ2-7; 9 bases are shared with TRBD2. The J segment lost 2 bases and the V segment lost 3 bases, leaving 8 bases of the junction unmatched. Germline loops: CDR1 LGHDT, CDR2 YNNKEL (reference sequence). There are 16 residues in the CDR3. The CDR3: CASSHALAGRAYEQYF. The CDR3 bases are TGTGCCAGCAGCCACGCGCTAGCGGGGAGGGCCTACGAGCAGTACTTC.

The genes are TRBV27 and TRBJ2-1; tentatively, D is TRBD1 (6 bases). Trimming removed 1 base from V and 10 bases from J, with 29 bases in between. This CDR3 has 19 residues. Germline-derived CDR1 and CDR2 are MNHEY and SMNVEV (reference sequence). In DNA form, the CDR3 reads TGTGCCAGCAGTTTATGGATCTCGACAGGACCGCGAAGTAGGTGGGAGCAGTTCTTC. Translation: CASSLWISTGPRSRWEQFF.

The V and J genes are TRBV9 and TRBJ2-1; TRBD2 aligns across 11 bases. This CDR3 is built from 17 residues. Trimming took 0 bases from V and 9 from J; bases not matched to a gene: 11. CDR1 and CDR2 (germline): SGDLS, YYNGEE. The CDR3 sequence: CASSVAQVAGGQGEQFF. The CDR3 nucleotides are TGTGCCAGCAGCGTAGCTCAGGTAGCGGGAGGGCAAGGTGAGCAGTTCTTC.

The chain uses TRBV3-1 and TRBJ2-5; D could derive from TRBD1 or TRBD2 (7 bases each). Trimming removed 4 bases from V and 2 bases from J, with 14 bases in between. The CDR3 is made up of 15 amino acids. The V gene's germline CDR1 is LGHDT and CDR2 YNNKEL (reference sequence). The CDR3 sequence is CASSPGGGVQETQYF. CDR3 DNA sequence: TGTGCCAGCAGCCCAGGGGGGGGGGTTCAAGAGACCCAGTACTTC.

This chain joins TRBV2 and TRBJ1-2; 9 bases line up with TRBD1. The CDR3 spans 15 residues. Germline values: CDR1 SNHLY, CDR2 FYNNEI. V shed 4 bases and J 4 bases; nucleotides not matched to a gene: 7. In nucleotides, the CDR3 is TGTGCCAGCAGTGGGAGACAGGGGGTCGGCTATGGCTACACCTTC. This codes for CASSGRQGVGYGYTF.

A remark on this clonotype: Mismatch with germline at one junction end may stem from a read error. This chain connects TRBV11-2 to TRBJ2-2; D is perhaps TRBD2 (5 bases). CDR3 length: 18 amino acids. Germline values: CDR1 SGHAT, CDR2 FQNNGV. DNA for the CDR3: TGTGCCAGCAGCTTAGGGGGTACTGTGGATCGAAACACCGGGGAGCCGTTTTTT. As protein: CASSLGGTVDRNTGEPFF. The full variable domain, rest sourced from reference TRBV11-2 and TRBJ2-2, is EAGVAQSPRYKIIEKRQSVAFWCNPISGHATLYWYQQILGQGPKLLIQFQNNGVVDDSQLPKDRFSAERLKGVDSTLKIQPAKLEDSAVYLCASSLGGTVDRNTGEPFFGEGSRLTVL.

This clonotype showed up many times. The rearrangement joins TRBV7-6 to TRBJ2-7; the D gene is possibly TRBD1 (6 bases). Germline V gene data show CDR1 as SGHVS and CDR2 as FNYEAQ. Trimming took 1 base from V and 3 from J, leaving 16 bases between them. CDR3 length: 16 amino acids. This CDR3 reads CASSLVEGQLNYEQYF. In nucleotides, the CDR3 is TGTGCCAGCAGCTTAGTAGAAGGACAGCTTAACTACGAGCAGTACTTC.

This clonotype occurred many times. The chain recombines TRBV10-1 with TRBJ2-2, with D maybe TRBD1 (6 bases). Germline loops: CDR1 WNHNN, CDR2 SYGVQD (reference sequence). The CDR3 has 16 residues. Trimming shortened V by 6 bases and J by 2 bases, and 16 bases separated the two germline ends. This CDR3 is CASSPTPDSNTGELFF. CDR3 DNA sequence: TGCGCCAGCAGCCCGACCCCGGACAGCAACACCGGGGAGCTGTTTTTT.

In this sample, this clonotype turned up many times. The chain links TRBV6-5 to TRBJ1-1; no reliable D call. The CDR3 sequence is 13 residues long. V lost 2 bases, J lost 5 bases, and 9 bases lay in between. Germline lookup yields CDR1 MNHEY and CDR2 SVGAGI. This chain's CDR3 is CASSYRMETEAFF. CDR3 nucleotide sequence: TGTGCCAGCAGTTACCGGATGGAGACTGAAGCTTTCTTT.

This clonotype has a count of ten or more. The J gene is TRBJ2-1, the V gene TRBV30; 10 positions match TRBD2. The CDR3 covers 16 residues. The germline gives CDR1 GTSNPN, CDR2 SVGIG (reference sequence). The J segment lost 3 bases and the V segment lost 4 bases, leaving 9 bases of the junction unmatched. CDR3 in DNA: TGTGCCTGGACGCCGGGACTAGCGTTAGGCTACAATGAGCAGTTCTTC. This encodes CAWTPGLALGYNEQFF.

This clonotype showed up many times. This chain joins TRBV28 and TRBJ2-7; 7 bases are shared with TRBD1. Germline CDR1 MDHEN, CDR2 SYDVKM. The CDR3 runs 16 residues. J was trimmed by 2 bases and V by 6 bases; bases with no gene match: 13. CDR3 region: CASSYSSDRLTYEQYF. Here the CDR3 DNA reads TGTGCCAGCAGCTACTCCTCGGACAGGTTAACCTACGAGCAGTACTTC. The whole variable domain, remainder taken from reference TRBV28 and TRBJ2-7, is DVKVTQSSRYLVKRTGEKVFLECVQDMDHENMFWYRQDPGLGLRLIYFSYDVKMKEKGDIPEGYSVSREKKERFSLILESASTNQTSMYLCASSYSSDRLTYEQYFGPGTRLTVT.

V usage is TRBV3-1 and J usage is TRBJ1-3; no clear D gene. CDR3 length: 21 residues. Between the trimmed V and J ends, which lost 4 bases and 4 bases, there was a span of 32 bases. CDR1 is LGHDT and CDR2 is YNNKEL in the germline V gene (reference sequence). The CDR3 DNA reads as TGTGCCAGCAGCCTCCTCACCTGGCTCATTAAGACGGGAGGGCGAGGAAACACCATATATTTT. Its protein is CASSLLTWLIKTGGRGNTIYF. Full variable domain (missing parts from reference TRBV3-1 and TRBJ1-3): DTAVSQTPKYLVTQMGNDKSIKCEQNLGHDTMYWYKQDSKKFLKIMFSYNNKELIINETVPNRFSPKSPDKAHLNLHINSLELGDSAVYFCASSLLTWLIKTGGRGNTIYFGEGSWLTVV.

The J gene is TRBJ2-2, the V gene TRBV7-2; 12 bases agree with TRBD1. Unmatched junction bases numbered 7, after V lost 5 bases and J lost 9 bases. The germline gives CDR1 SGHTA, CDR2 FQGNSA. This CDR3 has 15 residues. The CDR3 loop reads CASSPGQGAIRELFF. Written as DNA, the CDR3 is TGTGCCAGCAGCCCGGGACAGGGGGCAATCCGGGAGCTGTTTTTT.

This clonotype was seen many times. The rearrangement uses TRBV7-9 and TRBJ1-2; D is uncertain. The CDR3 length is 11 residues. V lost 1 base and J 12 bases, leaving 9 bases between the germline ends. Germline lookup yields CDR1 SEHNR and CDR2 FQNEAQ (reference sequence). The CDR3 here is CASSLDQFDTF. The CDR3 nucleotides are TGTGCCAGCAGCTTAGATCAATTCGACACCTTC.

This clonotype occurred many times. The V call is TRBV2, the J call TRBJ2-2, with D uncertain. Germline lookup yields CDR1 SNHLY and CDR2 FYNNEI. Trimming stripped 7 bases from V and 4 bases from J, with 10 bases between. The CDR3 consists of 13 residues. This CDR3 reads CASTPAITGELFF. The DNA of the CDR3 is TGTGCCAGCACCCCAGCTATCACCGGGGAGCTGTTTTTT.

This clonotype was seen ten or more times. This sequence joins TRBV12-3 or TRBV12-4 and TRBJ2-5, with a weak D call TRBD2 (5 bases). V was shortened by 6 bases and J by 4 bases, with 15 bases between the two germline ends. The CDR3 consists of 14 residues. This CDR3 reads CASREADTAETQYF. CDR3 DNA: TGTGCCAGCAGGGAGGCGGATACTGCAGAGACCCAGTACTTC.